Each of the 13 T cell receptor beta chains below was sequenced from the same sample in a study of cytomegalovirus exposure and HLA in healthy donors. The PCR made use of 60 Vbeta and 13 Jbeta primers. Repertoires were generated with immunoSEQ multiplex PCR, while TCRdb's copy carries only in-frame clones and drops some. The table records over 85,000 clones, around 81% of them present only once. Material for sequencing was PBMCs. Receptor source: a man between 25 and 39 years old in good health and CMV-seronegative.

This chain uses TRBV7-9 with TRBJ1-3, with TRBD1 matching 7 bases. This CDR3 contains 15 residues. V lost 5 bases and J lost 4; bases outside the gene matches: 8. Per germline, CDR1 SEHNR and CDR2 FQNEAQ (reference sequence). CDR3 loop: CASSPTGEVGNTIYF. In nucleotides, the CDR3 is TGTGCCAGCAGCCCAACAGGGGAGGTCGGAAACACCATATATTTT.

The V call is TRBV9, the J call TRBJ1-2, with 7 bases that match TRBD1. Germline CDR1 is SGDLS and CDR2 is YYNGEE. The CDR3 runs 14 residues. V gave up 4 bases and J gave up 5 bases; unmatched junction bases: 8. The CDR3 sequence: CASSPGQEVYGYTF. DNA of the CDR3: TGTGCCAGCAGCCCTGGACAGGAGGTTTATGGCTACACCTTC.

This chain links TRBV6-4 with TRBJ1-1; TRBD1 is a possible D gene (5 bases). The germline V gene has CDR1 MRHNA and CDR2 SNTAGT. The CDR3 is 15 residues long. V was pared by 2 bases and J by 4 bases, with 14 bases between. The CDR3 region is CASSDGRGRGTEAFF. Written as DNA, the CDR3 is TGTGCCAGCAGTGACGGGAGGGGACGGGGCACTGAAGCTTTCTTT.

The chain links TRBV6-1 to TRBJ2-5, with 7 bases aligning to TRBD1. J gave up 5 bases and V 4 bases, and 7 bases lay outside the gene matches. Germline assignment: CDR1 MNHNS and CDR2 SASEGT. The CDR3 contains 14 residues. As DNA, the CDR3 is TGTGCCAGCAGTGGACAGGGTGTTGGGGAGACCCAGTACTTC. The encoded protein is CASSGQGVGETQYF.

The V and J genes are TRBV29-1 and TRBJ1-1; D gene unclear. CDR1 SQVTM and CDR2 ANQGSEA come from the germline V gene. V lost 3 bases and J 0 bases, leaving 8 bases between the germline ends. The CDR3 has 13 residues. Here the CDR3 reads CSVDEGLNTEAFF. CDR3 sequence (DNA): TGCAGCGTTGACGAGGGCTTGAACACTGAAGCTTTCTTT.

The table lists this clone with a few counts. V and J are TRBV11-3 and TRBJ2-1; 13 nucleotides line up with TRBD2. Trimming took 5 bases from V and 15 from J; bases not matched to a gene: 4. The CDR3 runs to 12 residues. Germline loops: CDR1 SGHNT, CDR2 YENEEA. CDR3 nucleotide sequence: TGTGCCAGCAGCCAGGGACTAGCGGGACCGTTCTTC. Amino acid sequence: CASSQGLAGPFF.

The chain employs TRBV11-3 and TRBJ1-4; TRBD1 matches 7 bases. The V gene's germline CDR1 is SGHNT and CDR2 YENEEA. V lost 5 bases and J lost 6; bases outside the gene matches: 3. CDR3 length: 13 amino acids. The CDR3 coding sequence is TGTGCCAGCAGCGACGGGACAGATGAAAAACTGTTTTTT. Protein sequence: CASSDGTDEKLFF.

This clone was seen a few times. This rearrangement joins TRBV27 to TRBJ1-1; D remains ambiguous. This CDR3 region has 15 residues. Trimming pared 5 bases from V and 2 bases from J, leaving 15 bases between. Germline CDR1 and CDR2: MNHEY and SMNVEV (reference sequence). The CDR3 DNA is TGTGCCAGCAGTCTAACCCCCCCGGGTAACACTGAAGCTTTCTTT. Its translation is CASSLTPPGNTEAFF.

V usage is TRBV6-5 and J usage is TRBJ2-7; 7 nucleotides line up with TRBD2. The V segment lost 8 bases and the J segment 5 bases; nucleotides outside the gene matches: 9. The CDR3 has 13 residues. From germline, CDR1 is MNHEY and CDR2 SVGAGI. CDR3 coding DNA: TGTGCCAGCGCTCCTCCGGGGGGAGACGAGCAGTACTTC. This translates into CASAPPGGDEQYF.

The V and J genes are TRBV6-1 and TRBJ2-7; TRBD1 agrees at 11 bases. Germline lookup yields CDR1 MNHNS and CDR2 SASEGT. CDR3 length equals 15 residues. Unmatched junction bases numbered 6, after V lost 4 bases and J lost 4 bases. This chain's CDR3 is CASSVGTGGGYEQYV. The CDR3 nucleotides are TGTGCCAGCAGTGTTGGGACAGGGGGTGGGTACGAGCAGTACGTC.

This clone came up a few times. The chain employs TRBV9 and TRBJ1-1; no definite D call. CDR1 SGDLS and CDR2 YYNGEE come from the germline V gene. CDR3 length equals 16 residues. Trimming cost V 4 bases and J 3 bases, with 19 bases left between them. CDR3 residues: CASSPTPARWHTEAFF. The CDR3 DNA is TGTGCCAGCAGCCCCACCCCCGCCCGCTGGCACACTGAAGCTTTCTTT. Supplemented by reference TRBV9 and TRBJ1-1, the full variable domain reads DSGVTQTPKHLITATGQRVTLRCSPRSGDLSVYWYQQSLDQGLQFLIQYYNGEERAKGNILERFSAQQFPDLHSELNLSSLELGDSALYFCASSPTPARWHTEAFFGQGTRLTVV.

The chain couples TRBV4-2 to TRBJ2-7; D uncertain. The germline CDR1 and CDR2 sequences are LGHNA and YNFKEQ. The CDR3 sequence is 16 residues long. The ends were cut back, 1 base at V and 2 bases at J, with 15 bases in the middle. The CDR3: CASSQADGQTAYEQYF. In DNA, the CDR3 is TGTGCCAGCAGCCAAGCTGATGGGCAGACCGCCTACGAGCAGTACTTC.

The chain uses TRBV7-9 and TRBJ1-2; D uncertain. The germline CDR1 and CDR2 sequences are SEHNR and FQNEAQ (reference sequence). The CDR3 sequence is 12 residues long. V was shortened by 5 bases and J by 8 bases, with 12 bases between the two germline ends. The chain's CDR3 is CASSNTSEGYTF. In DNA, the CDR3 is TGTGCCAGCAGCAACACCTCGGAGGGCTACACCTTC.